This T cell receptor (beta chain) was documented in a study of shared clonotypes between healthy human individuals (dated by TCRdb to 2018 to 2021). Background on the whole study: Three men and a couple of women, aged 18 to 49 years, made up the cohort. For each donor, CD4 naive and CD4 memory were each run on three plates, CD8 naive on two plates, and CD8 memory on one plate. Blood TCR repertoires of roughly five healthy adults were deeply sequenced to estimate repertoire size and the extent of clonotype sharing between individuals. Different laboratories and diverse techniques were used to prepare libraries and sequence TCR repertoires, to increase sequencing depth and limit assay-specific biases. Leukapheresis yielded between about 0.85 and 10 billion PBMCs per donor.

What the research found in general, with its limitations: Compared with non-shared clonotypes, the clonotypes found in all four sorted-subset donors had higher generation probabilities. Incomplete sequencing was indicated by rarefaction of sorted-subset datasets, despite the large sequencing depth. Because the study included a small number of donors, the genetic and exposure-history diversity represented was limited. Only blood was sampled, and tissue TCR repertoires likely differ from those in blood. Pairwise subsampling indicated that sequencing depth was expected to affect the degree of clonotype sharing among donors. When several donors were compared, the shared fraction of clonotypes was roughly 4.8% for naive CD4, over 3% for naive CD8, roughly 2.5% for memory CD4, and 0.4% for memory CD8. Estimated clonotype richness was generally larger for naive than for memory subsets.

CDR1 and CDR2 are drawn from the germline V gene: SGHRS, YFSETQ. The junction shows trimming of 3 bases on V and 3 bases on J, and the gene matches do not reach 5 bases of it. The CDR3 has 15 amino acids, counting the end cysteine and phenylalanine. The DNA shown is the 45-base CDR3, in frame from base 1. A word on this clone: Its antigen remains undetermined. No base qualities exist here, and no much larger clone lies one base off it.

Donors were healthy HIV-negative adults with no recently reported acute infections or vaccinations. Every donor was a Caucasian adult residing in Nashville, Tennessee, USA. CD4+ T cells were enriched by magnetic negative selection; naive cells were then positively selected on CD45RA, and the negative fraction formed the memory subset. Blood was collected by leukapheresis, and PBMCs were isolated by Ficoll-Histopaque density gradient centrifugation and then cryopreserved in liquid nitrogen vapor phase. Purity and quantity of every magnetically sorted T cell population were checked by analytical flow cytometry. Genomic DNA was isolated from every sorted fraction and measured by UV absorbance on a Nanodrop 2000c. Using the deep immunoSEQ assay, TCR CDR3 regions were amplified from genomic DNA by multiplex PCR. Extracted genomic DNA from each cell subset was distributed evenly across all wells of several immunoSEQ 96-well plates, and each plate was treated as a replicate. For sorted subsets, 200 to 250 ng of genomic DNA, equivalent to roughly 33,000 T cell genomes, went into each replicate PCR. The purified libraries were quantified using a Qubit 3.0 fluorometer, sized with a Bioanalyzer 2100, and then quantified again using the KAPA Library Quantification kit. Every immunoSEQ 96-well plate was sequenced on a dedicated single-read 150-cycle Illumina NextSeq 550 flow cell. On the study's bioinformatics: Because the immunoSEQ output held only junctional sequences and lacked quality scores, the filtering could not match the filtering applied to full-length reads. Sequences were annotated with PyIR, a Python wrapper for IgBLAST v1.9, and V/J genes and CDR3 were assigned using IMGT germline references. Reads with weak V/J assignments (E-value above 1e-6), missing CDR3, stop codons, out-of-frame junctions, or ambiguous translated residues were removed. A V3J clonotype was defined by an identical inferred V gene, J gene, and CDR3 amino acid sequence. Percentage overlap between repertoires was calculated by dividing the number of shared unique clonotypes by the size of the smaller repertoire. Richness of each repertoire was evaluated using RTK rarefaction, the Chao1 estimator, and Recon v2.1 estimates of unobserved clonotypes. Generation probabilities were computed with OLGA for all TCRbeta clonotypes obtained by the gDNA method from several donors. TCRdb obtained this table from immuneACCESS and retained in-frame rearrangements with V and J assigned. These tables miss some clones; where compared with another copy, unresolved V genes account for less than half of the shortfall, and the remainder is unexplained. The V and J calls and clone size were taken over from that table, and D and trimming were inferred from the DNA. Across this sample there are under 600,000 clones, with about 96% seen only once. The ten largest clones represent nearly 0.065% of the sample.

The TCR sequence derives from a woman under 40 in good health. The specimen sequenced was naive CD4+ T cells sorted from blood. What the cell subset or site label conveys for this sample: CD45RA+ positively selected. The rearrangement combines TRBV5-1 with TRBJ2-2; TRBD1 lines up with 7 middle nucleotides. Read as DNA, the sequence is TGCGCCAGCAGCTGGGGGACAGAGGACACCGGGGAGCTGTTTTTT. This yields the protein CASSWGTEDTGELFF.